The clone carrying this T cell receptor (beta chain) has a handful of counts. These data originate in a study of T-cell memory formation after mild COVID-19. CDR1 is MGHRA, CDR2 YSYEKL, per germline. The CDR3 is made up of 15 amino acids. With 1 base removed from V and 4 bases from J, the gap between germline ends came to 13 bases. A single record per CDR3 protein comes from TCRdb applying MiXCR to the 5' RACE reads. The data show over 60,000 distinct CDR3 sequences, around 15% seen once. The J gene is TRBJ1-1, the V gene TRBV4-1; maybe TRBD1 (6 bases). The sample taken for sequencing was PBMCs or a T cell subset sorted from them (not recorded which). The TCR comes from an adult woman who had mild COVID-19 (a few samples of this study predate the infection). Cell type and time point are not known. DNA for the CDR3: TGCGCCAGCAGCCAAGCCCCAGGACAGATCACTGAAGCTTTCTTT. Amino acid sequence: CASSQAPGQITEAFF.